This T cell receptor (beta chain) was profiled in a study of identifying expanded T cells in peripheral blood. Of note for this clone: Its antigen remains unknown.

Collection occurred without any documented infections or immune events in donors. The repertoire was sequenced with immunoSEQ multiplex PCR; TCRdb's copy has only in-frame clones and lacks some. The sample carries around 75,000 clones, 85% to 90% recorded once. Whole-study results and caveats: Around 1.2 clones differed between technical replicates, versus roughly 17 and 20 over time.

The clonotype was recovered from a person aged 18 to 70 in good health. The material sequenced was blood.

CDR3: CASSHNPTSGQTDTQYF. For the CDR3, the DNA is TGTGCCAGCAGCCATAACCCGACTAGCGGGCAAACAGATACGCAGTATTTT. The rearrangement links TRBV9 to TRBJ2-3; 10 bases agree with TRBD2. This CDR3 is built from 17 residues. The germline CDR1 and CDR2 sequences are SGDLS and YYNGEE. Unmatched junction bases numbered 11, after V lost 4 bases and J lost 3 bases. The full variable domain, rest sourced from reference TRBV9 and TRBJ2-3, is DSGVTQTPKHLITATGQRVTLRCSPRSGDLSVYWYQQSLDQGLQFLIQYYNGEERAKGNILERFSAQQFPDLHSELNLSSLELGDSALYFCASSHNPTSGQTDTQYFGPGTRLTVL.